These 5 T cell receptor beta chains originate from one sample sequenced in a study of beta chain features in type 1 diabetes. Reverse transcribing all isolated RNA meant expressed TCRB transcripts were sequenced. The repertoire was sequenced with immunoSEQ multiplex PCR; TCRdb's copy has only in-frame clones and lacks some. The sample lists 330,000 or so clones; around 15% were seen once. The specimen was central memory CD4+ T cells from blood. These receptors were obtained from a young man in good health.

This clone was observed a handful of times. The chain couples TRBV7-2 to TRBJ2-7; 11 bases agree with TRBD1. CDR3 length: 16 residues. The junction had 4 bases not matched to a gene; V was cut back by 0 bases and J by 3 bases. CDR1 is SGHTA and CDR2 is FQGNSA in the germline V gene. The CDR3 nucleotides are TGTGCCAGCAGCTTAGCCGGGACAGGGGGGTACTACGAGCAGTACTTC. Protein product: CASSLAGTGGYYEQYF.

The rearrangement uses TRBV30 and TRBJ2-5; D is undetermined. Germline V lookup: CDR1 GTSNPN, CDR2 SVGIG (reference sequence). Between the trimmed V and J ends, which lost 2 bases and 4 bases, there was a span of 11 bases. The CDR3 runs 13 residues. The CDR3 region is CAWSSVGLETQYF. CDR3 in DNA: TGTGCCTGGAGTAGTGTGGGCTTAGAGACCCAGTACTTC. Full variable domain (missing parts from reference TRBV30 and TRBJ2-5): SQTIHQWPATLVQPVGSPLSLECTVEGTSNPNLYWYRQAAGRGLQLLFYSVGIGQISSEVPQNLSASRPQDRQFILSSKKLLLSDSGFYLCAWSSVGLETQYFGPGTRLLVL.

The CDR3 sequence is CAARVGTGSYEQYF. DNA of the CDR3: TGTGCCGCTCGAGTCGGGACAGGGTCCTACGAGCAGTACTTC. The chain has TRBV6-1 and TRBJ2-7, with 9 positions matching TRBD1. V lost 11 bases to trimming and J lost 1 base; unmatched junction nucleotides: 9. Germline-derived CDR1 and CDR2 are MNHNS and SASEGT. The CDR3 spans 14 residues.

There are a few counts of this clone. The CDR3 sequence: CASRRTAYGEKLFF. In DNA form, the CDR3 reads TGTGCCAGCAGAAGGACCGCTTATGGTGAAAAACTGTTTTTT. The V call is TRBV2, the J call TRBJ1-4, with unresolved D. CDR1 is SNHLY and CDR2 is FYNNEI in the germline V gene. Trimming shortened V by 6 bases and J by 7 bases, and 15 bases separated the two germline ends. This CDR3 comprises 14 residues. Based on the CDR3 plus reference TRBV2 and TRBJ1-4, the full variable domain is EPEVTQTPSHQVTQMGQEVILRCVPISNHLYFYWYRQILGQKVEFLVSFYNNEISEKSEIFDDQFSVERPDGSNFTLKIRSTKLEDSAMYFCASRRTAYGEKLFFGSGTQLSVL.

The gene calls are TRBV7-2 and TRBJ2-6; D remains unclear. Trimming pared 4 bases from V and 0 bases from J, leaving 7 bases between. Germline V lookup: CDR1 SGHTA, CDR2 FQGNSA. The CDR3 spans 15 residues. CDR3 protein: CASSSRISGANVLTF. As DNA, the CDR3 is TGTGCCAGCAGCTCTAGGATCTCTGGGGCCAACGTCCTGACTTTC.